This T cell receptor beta chain appears in the sequencing data of a study of OX40 agonist ivuxolimab in advanced cancers. About the investigation overall: Ivuxolimab was an agonistic, fully human IgG2 monoclonal antibody directed against OX40 (CD134), a costimulatory receptor. Intravenous ivuxolimab was administered to patients every 2 weeks at six dose levels: 0.01, 0.1, 0.3, 1.5, 3 and 10 mg/kg. Of the approximately 54 patients in dose escalation, some 20 had hepatocellular carcinoma, some 15 had melanoma, 9 had renal cell carcinoma and 9 had head and neck cancer. The dose-escalation cohort was about 83% male with a mean age of about 65 years, ranging from about 20 to 80. Prior anti-PD-1, anti-PD-L1 or anti-CTLA-4 therapy was permitted, and 40% of dose-escalation patients had received checkpoint inhibitors. Three dose-escalation patients achieved partial responses, one with hepatocellular carcinoma and two with cutaneous melanoma. The purpose of peripheral TCRbeta sequencing was to test whether ivuxolimab changed TCR sequence diversity and led to clonal T-cell expansion. The monotherapy dose-escalation portion (N of about 47 patients) of the phase I ivuxolimab trial is reported in the paper.

Concerning this clone itself: Its specific antigen is unknown. Per-nucleotide qualities are absent, and no much larger clonotype sits a single base away.

Study-wide conclusions, independent of this receptor: The antigen specificity of the peripheral T cells that underwent clonal expansion was not determined. After ivuxolimab, more expanded clones were found on average in CD8+ T cells than in CD4+ T cells. In partial responders in the 0.1-3.0 mg/kg groups, normalized peripheral clonal expansion was found to be among the lowest, especially among CD8+ T cells. Low levels of normalized T-cell clonal expansion were also seen in some nonresponding patients. At doses of 0.1 to 3.0 mg/kg, clonal expansion of both CD4+ and CD8+ blood T cells was observed from baseline to week 6.

Patients with autoimmune disease history or receiving systemic immunosuppression were excluded from the trial. Peripheral blood for TCR sequencing was drawn from every dose cohort at baseline, at cycle 4 day 1 and at cycle 7 day 1. The samples were taken from a phase I, first-in-human, multicenter, open-label dose-escalation trial of ivuxolimab. The trial enrolled adults with locally advanced or metastatic head and neck squamous cell, hepatocellular, melanoma or renal cell carcinoma. CD4+ and CD8+ T cells were sorted separately from peripheral blood before TCR sequencing. From cysteine to phenylalanine, the CDR3 is 14 amino acids long. Left in the record is the CDR3 DNA by itself, 42 bases read in frame from the first base. Taken from the germline V gene (reference sequence), the CDR1 and CDR2 loops are SEHNR and FQNEAQ. At the junction V is shortened by 5 bases and J by 3 bases; bases outside the gene matches: 5.

For sequencing of the TCRbeta CDR3 region, genomic DNA was extracted from the sorted cells. The immunoSEQ Assay was used to sequence the TCRbeta CDR3 regions. The immuneACCESS repertoire file appears here via TCRdb, limited to in-frame rearrangements. These files lack a portion of the clones; in checked studies, under half of the deficit traces to unresolved V genes, and the cause of the others is not known. In all, the sample holds about 100,000 clones, and more than 80% of those were seen once. Around 5.9% of the sample is held by the ten biggest clonotypes. The starting material was CD4+ or CD8+ T cells sorted from blood, obtained in a trial of the OX40 agonist ivuxolimab. The chain is made from TRBV7-9 and TRBJ1-1, and 8 junctional nucleotides match TRBD1. This clonotype was sampled from an adult with an advanced solid tumor such as melanoma, head and neck, liver or kidney cancer. The CDR3 reads as follows: CASSPSGGYTEAFF. The DNA sequence is given as TGTGCCAGCAGCCCATCAGGGGGCTACACTGAAGCTTTCTTT.